One sample yielded the 32 T cell receptor beta chains listed below, sequenced in a study of response to subunit inactivated influenza vaccine. TCRdb passed the RT-PCR reads through MiXCR, listing each CDR3 protein once. The sample holds over 400,000 distinct CDR3 sequences; approximately 10% are singletons and the top ten take about 12%. The material was PBMCs from blood, obtained about 40 days after vaccination. Receptors were obtained from a man over 45 who received an inactivated influenza vaccine.

The chain joins TRBV6-2 or TRBV6-3 to TRBJ2-7, with unresolved D. Germline CDR1 MNHEY, CDR2 SVGEGT. This CDR3 region has 14 residues. Trimming cost V 2 bases and J 2 bases, with 10 bases left between them. The CDR3 protein is CASSYPGEAYEQYF. The CDR3 nucleotides are TGTGCCAGCAGTTACCCCGGAGAGGCCTACGAGCAGTACTTC.

This clonotype was detected ten times or more. The genes are TRBV24-1 and TRBJ2-5, with 15 bases matching TRBD2. V was pared by 4 bases and J by 4 bases, with 6 bases of the junction left unmatched. Per the germline V gene, CDR1 is KGHDR and CDR2 is SFDVKD. The CDR3 is made up of 17 amino acids. In DNA form, the CDR3 reads TGTGCCACCAGTGACGCTGGACTAGCGGGAGGGCGAGAGACCCAGTACTTC. It translates to CATSDAGLAGGRETQYF.

This clonotype showed up many times. The chain carries TRBV6-4 and TRBJ2-1; D may be TRBD2 (6 bases). Germline lookup yields CDR1 MRHNA and CDR2 SNTAGT. The CDR3 length is 16 residues. The V gene lost 5 bases and the J gene lost 7 bases, with 21 bases spanning the gap. CDR3 loop: CASSKKESGGPNEQFF. CDR3 nucleotides: TGTGCCAGCAGTAAAAAGGAGAGTGGAGGGCCGAATGAGCAGTTCTTC.

CDR3 bases: TGCAGCGTTGAATTGTTGGACAACTACTATGGCTACACCTTC. Translation gives CSVELLDNYYGYTF. V and J are TRBV29-1 and TRBJ1-2, with a weak D call TRBD1 (5 bases). CDR1 and CDR2 from the germline V gene are SQVTM and ANQGSEA. CDR3 length: 14 amino acids. V was pared by 2 bases and J by 3 bases, with 13 bases between.

V gene TRBV6-5 combines with J gene TRBJ2-1; possible D gene TRBD2, 6 bases. Germline V gene sequence: CDR1 MNHEY, CDR2 SVGAGI. The CDR3 runs 17 residues. V was shortened by 0 bases and J by 1 base, with 13 bases between the two germline ends. Here the CDR3 DNA reads TGTGCCAGCAGTTACTCAGGGGTAGCGGTTTCCTACAATGAGCAGTTCTTC. This encodes CASSYSGVAVSYNEQFF.

This clonotype has ten or more counts. The rearrangement links TRBV12-3 or TRBV12-4 to TRBJ2-7, with 7 bases identical to TRBD1. This CDR3 comprises 12 residues. The V gene end was trimmed by 5 bases and the J gene end by 3 bases; junction bases not matched to a gene: 1. The CDR3 sequence: CASSGQDYEQYF. CDR3 bases: TGTGCCAGCAGTGGACAGGACTACGAGCAGTACTTC.

The chain combines TRBV7-2 with TRBJ2-2; 15 nucleotides agree with TRBD2. Germline V gene data show CDR1 as SGHTA and CDR2 as FQGNSA. The V gene end was trimmed by 6 bases and the J gene end by 4 bases; junction bases not matched to a gene: 6. CDR3 size: 17 residues. Written as DNA, the CDR3 is TGTGCCAGCAGACGGGGACTAGCGGGAGGTTCCACCGGGGAGCTGTTTTTT. Residues: CASRRGLAGGSTGELFF.

There are a few counts of this clonotype. The chain has TRBV5-1 and TRBJ1-1, with D perhaps TRBD1 (6 bases). There are 14 residues in the CDR3. Germline V gene data show CDR1 as SGHRS and CDR2 as YFSETQ. Trimming cost V 2 bases and J 4 bases, with 12 bases left between them. As DNA, the CDR3 is TGCGCCAGCAGCTTAGGGGGTATGAGCACTGAAGCTTTCTTT. Translated: CASSLGGMSTEAFF.

This clonotype was seen at least ten times. This chain connects TRBV9 to TRBJ2-7, with TRBD2 matching 9 bases. Germline CDR1 reads SGDLS; CDR2 reads YYNGEE. The CDR3 consists of 15 residues. V trimming: 3 bases; J trimming: 2 bases; junction bases outside the gene matches: 6. This CDR3 is CASSEGGGRAYEQYF. The CDR3 region has the DNA TGTGCCAGCAGCGAAGGTGGCGGGAGGGCCTACGAGCAGTACTTC.

This clonotype showed up many times. This chain links TRBV5-6 with TRBJ2-7; D is uncertain. Trimming removed 0 bases at V and 3 bases at J, with 7 bases between. CDR3 length: 13 amino acids. Germline CDR1 SGHDT, CDR2 YYEEEE. This chain's CDR3 is CASSLVDGYEQYF. Written as DNA, the CDR3 is TGTGCCAGCAGCTTGGTAGACGGCTACGAGCAGTACTTC. Drawing the rest from reference TRBV5-6 and TRBJ2-7, the complete variable domain is DAGVTQSPTHLIKTRGQQVTLRCSPKSGHDTVSWYQQALGQGPQFIFQYYEEEERQRGNFPDRFSGHQFPNYSSELNVNALLLGDSALYLCASSLVDGYEQYFGPGTRLTVT.

This clonotype appeared a few times. The V call is TRBV10-3, the J call TRBJ1-1, with no clear D. Trimming left V 3 bases short and J 1 base short, with 18 bases between. The CDR3 is 17 residues long. Germline CDR1 reads ENHRY; CDR2 reads SYGVKD. The CDR3 reads CAISEGIGGRRNTEAFF. The CDR3 DNA follows: TGTGCCATCAGTGAAGGGATTGGTGGCAGGCGGAACACTGAAGCTTTCTTT.

The rearrangement uses TRBV24-1 and TRBJ1-4, with 8 bases lining up with TRBD1. The CDR3 is 15 amino acids. Germline V gene lookup returns CDR1 KGHDR and CDR2 SFDVKD. V shed 3 bases, J shed 5 bases, and the junction held 4 bases outside the gene matches. This chain's CDR3 is CATSDVGQGNEKLFF. CDR3 DNA sequence: TGTGCCACCAGTGATGTTGGACAGGGCAATGAAAAACTGTTTTTT.

This clonotype was observed a few times. This chain uses TRBV5-6 with TRBJ2-3; tentative D call: TRBD2 (5 bases). The CDR3 covers 14 residues. CDR1 and CDR2 (germline): SGHDT, YYEEEE. The ends were cut back, 5 bases at V and 0 bases at J, with 10 bases in the middle. DNA for the CDR3: TGTGCCAGCAGTACGCGGGTGAGCACAGATACGCAGTATTTT. As protein: CASSTRVSTDTQYF. The full variable domain, with the rest looked up from reference TRBV5-6 and TRBJ2-3, is DAGVTQSPTHLIKTRGQQVTLRCSPKSGHDTVSWYQQALGQGPQFIFQYYEEEERQRGNFPDRFSGHQFPNYSSELNVNALLLGDSALYLCASSTRVSTDTQYFGPGTRLTVL.

This clonotype was found many times. The chain recombines TRBV29-1 with TRBJ2-3; 14 bases match TRBD2. The CDR3 contains 14 residues. The V segment lost 6 bases and the J segment 4 bases; nucleotides outside the gene matches: 3. Germline CDR1 is SQVTM and CDR2 is ANQGSEA. CDR3: CSVTSGRAADTQYF. In DNA, the CDR3 is TGCAGCGTGACTAGCGGGAGGGCCGCAGATACGCAGTATTTT.

This clonotype was detected ten times or more. The chain couples TRBV20-1 to TRBJ1-1, with D possibly being TRBD1 (5 bases). The CDR3 totals 13 residues. The germline V and J ends were trimmed by 5 bases and 6 bases, with 16 bases remaining between them. Germline V gene lookup returns CDR1 DFQATT and CDR2 SNEGSKA (reference sequence). DNA for the CDR3: TGCAGTGCTCCTTACACCAGGGCTTCTGAAGCTTTCTTT. Its translation: CSAPYTRASEAFF.

This clonotype was seen ten or more times. This sequence joins TRBV5-4 and TRBJ2-3; the D is unclear. The V gene's germline CDR1 is SGHNT and CDR2 YYREEE (reference sequence). V was trimmed by 2 bases and J by 0 bases, leaving 4 bases between them. This CDR3 contains 13 residues. The CDR3 bases are TGTGCCAGCAGCTTATGGAGCACAGATACGCAGTATTTT. As protein: CASSLWSTDTQYF.

The chain recombines TRBV7-8 with TRBJ1-4; TRBD1 matches 7 bases. This CDR3 region has 14 residues. Looked up from germline, CDR1 is SGHVS and CDR2 is FQNEAQ. V trimming: 8 bases; J trimming: 5 bases; junction bases outside the gene matches: 8. DNA of the CDR3: TGTGCCAGCGCCCTCAGGGGGAAGAATGAAAAACTGTTTTTT. Its protein product is CASALRGKNEKLFF.

This sequence joins TRBV10-3 and TRBJ2-1, with 13 nucleotides matching TRBD2. Losses at the gene ends were 2 bases for V and 4 bases for J; bases not matched to a gene: 14. CDR1 and CDR2 (germline): ENHRY, SYGVKD. There are 20 residues in the CDR3. The CDR3 DNA reads as TGTGCCATCAGTGAGACGCATCGGACTAGCGGGAGTGGTGCTTACAATGAGCAGTTCTTC. It encodes CAISETHRTSGSGAYNEQFF.

This sequence joins TRBV28 and TRBJ2-5; TRBD1 matches 7 bases. The CDR3 totals 13 residues. Germline CDR1 reads MDHEN; CDR2 reads SYDVKM. J lost 3 bases, V lost 6 bases, and 4 bases had no gene match. CDR3 coding DNA: TGTGCCAGCAGCTCCGGGACAGAAGAGACCCAGTACTTC. The encoded protein is CASSSGTEETQYF. The entire variable domain, with the rest obtained from reference TRBV28 and TRBJ2-5, is as follows: DVKVTQSSRYLVKRTGEKVFLECVQDMDHENMFWYRQDPGLGLRLIYFSYDVKMKEKGDIPEGYSVSREKKERFSLILESASTNQTSMYLCASSSGTEETQYFGPGTRLLVL.

V usage is TRBV12-3 or TRBV12-4 and J usage is TRBJ1-2; TRBD1 agrees at 7 bases. This CDR3 has 16 residues. Trimming took 1 base from V and 5 from J; bases not matched to a gene: 10. DNA of the CDR3: TGTGCCAGCAGTTTAGTCGGGACAGAGCTAATATATGGCTACACCTTC. Translated, it gives CASSLVGTELIYGYTF.

The chain carries TRBV5-1 and TRBJ1-4; TRBD1 might be the D (6 bases). V gave up 0 bases and J gave up 0 bases, with 9 bases separating them. The germline gives CDR1 SGHRS, CDR2 YFSETQ. This CDR3 region has 16 residues. The CDR3 region has the DNA TGCGCCAGCAGCTTGGGTTCAGGGGCAACTAATGAAAAACTGTTTTTT. Its translation is CASSLGSGATNEKLFF. Full variable domain (remainder filled in from reference TRBV5-1 and TRBJ1-4): KAGVTQTPRYLIKTRGQQVTLSCSPISGHRSVSWYQQTPGQGLQFLFEYFSETQRNKGNFPGRFSGRQFSNSRSEMNVSTLELGDSALYLCASSLGSGATNEKLFFGSGTQLSVL.

This clonotype was picked up many times. The chain recombines TRBV15 with TRBJ2-3; unclear D gene. CDR1 is LNHNV, CDR2 YYDKDF, per germline (reference sequence). CDR3 length: 13 residues. Trimming shortened V by 3 bases and J by 4 bases, and 8 bases separated the two germline ends. The CDR3: CATSSDGADTQYF. The DNA for the CDR3 is TGTGCCACCAGCAGCGACGGCGCAGATACGCAGTATTTT.

This clonotype occurred many times. This CDR3 reads CASSQEIGVPYEQYF. The CDR3 DNA reads as TGCGCCAGCAGCCAAGAAATCGGGGTGCCCTACGAGCAGTACTTC. The rearrangement joins TRBV4-3 to TRBJ2-7; weak D call: TRBD2 (5 bases). The V end lost 0 bases, the J end lost 2 bases, and 11 bases lay between the germline ends. There are 15 residues in the CDR3. Germline loops: CDR1 LGHNA, CDR2 YSLEER.

This clonotype showed up many times. The rearrangement links TRBV12-3 or TRBV12-4 to TRBJ2-5, with 11 bases that match TRBD2. With V trimmed by 8 bases and J by 5 bases, 10 bases remained unmatched. The CDR3 is made up of 15 amino acids. The DNA for the CDR3 is TGTGCCAGCCAAATGACTAGCGGGAATTGGGAGACCCAGTACTTC. Protein product: CASQMTSGNWETQYF.

Only a few counts were recorded for this clonotype. This sequence joins TRBV10-3 and TRBJ2-7, with D possibly being TRBD2 (6 bases). This CDR3 region has 16 residues. The germline V gene encodes CDR1 ENHRY and CDR2 SYGVKD. Between the trimmed V and J ends, which lost 0 bases and 3 bases, there was a span of 15 bases. This CDR3 is CAISESISGGIYEQYF. The CDR3 DNA sequence: TGTGCCATCAGTGAGTCGATCAGCGGAGGGATCTACGAGCAGTACTTC.

The sample holds a few counts of this clonotype. J is TRBJ2-3 and V is TRBV7-9, with 8 positions matching TRBD2. From germline, CDR1 is SEHNR and CDR2 FQNEAQ (reference sequence). The J segment lost 5 bases and the V segment lost 4 bases, leaving 14 bases of the junction unmatched. This CDR3 is 17 amino acids long. For the CDR3, the DNA is TGTGCCAGCAGCTCCCGTCGTACGGGGGGGACGAAAGATACGCAGTATTTT. Translating gives CASSSRRTGGTKDTQYF.

This clonotype occurred a few times. V and J are TRBV7-2 and TRBJ2-5; 7 bases are shared with TRBD1. Germline lookup yields CDR1 SGHTA and CDR2 FQGNSA. V lost 4 bases, J lost 4 bases, and 6 bases stayed unmatched. This CDR3 has 14 residues. The CDR3 bases are TGTGCCAGCAGCTCCCGACAGGGTACAGAGACCCAGTACTTC. The encoded protein is CASSSRQGTETQYF.

This clonotype has more than one count but fewer than ten. The rearrangement links TRBV6-5 to TRBJ1-2; no clear D gene. Germline V CDR1 and CDR2: MNHEY, SVGAGI. The CDR3 spans 16 residues. Trimming removed 2 bases from V and 0 bases from J, with 13 bases in between. The CDR3: CASSYPQWEPNYGYTF. As DNA, the CDR3 is TGTGCCAGCAGTTACCCTCAATGGGAGCCTAACTATGGCTACACCTTC.

The rearrangement links TRBV11-1 to TRBJ2-4, with D perhaps matching TRBD1 (6 bases). Germline V gene sequence: CDR1 SGHAT, CDR2 FQDESV (reference sequence). CDR3 length: 18 residues. The germline V and J ends were trimmed by 4 bases and 0 bases, with 19 bases remaining between them. CDR3 loop: CASSSTDRPPIAKNIQYF. CDR3 sequence (DNA): TGTGCCAGCAGCTCGACCGACAGGCCCCCCATAGCCAAAAACATTCAGTACTTC.

The genes are TRBV3-1 and TRBJ2-2; D ambiguous. The germline V gene encodes CDR1 LGHDT and CDR2 YNNKEL (reference sequence). Between the trimmed V and J ends, which lost 4 bases and 2 bases, there was a span of 8 bases. CDR3 length: 14 residues. In nucleotides, the CDR3 is TGTGCCAGCAGCCCCCTAATAAACACCGGGGAGCTGTTTTTT. This translates into CASSPLINTGELFF.

The table lists this clonotype with a few counts. CDR3 sequence (DNA): TGTGCCAGCACCTCCGGGACTAGCGAAGCAGATACGCAGTATTTT. Amino acids: CASTSGTSEADTQYF. The chain combines TRBV12-3 or TRBV12-4 with TRBJ2-3; TRBD2 matches at 10 bases. V trimming: 7 bases; J trimming: 4 bases; junction bases outside the gene matches: 8. The length of the CDR3 is 15 residues.

This clonotype showed up many times. This chain joins TRBV7-2 and TRBJ1-5; 8 bases line up with TRBD1. The germline gives CDR1 SGHTA, CDR2 FQGNSA. The CDR3 has 14 amino acids. The V gene end was trimmed by 5 bases and the J gene end by 6 bases; junction bases not matched to a gene: 6. DNA for the CDR3: TGTGCCAGCAGCGGTCACAGGGGGAGTCAGCCCCAGCATTTT. Its translation is CASSGHRGSQPQHF.